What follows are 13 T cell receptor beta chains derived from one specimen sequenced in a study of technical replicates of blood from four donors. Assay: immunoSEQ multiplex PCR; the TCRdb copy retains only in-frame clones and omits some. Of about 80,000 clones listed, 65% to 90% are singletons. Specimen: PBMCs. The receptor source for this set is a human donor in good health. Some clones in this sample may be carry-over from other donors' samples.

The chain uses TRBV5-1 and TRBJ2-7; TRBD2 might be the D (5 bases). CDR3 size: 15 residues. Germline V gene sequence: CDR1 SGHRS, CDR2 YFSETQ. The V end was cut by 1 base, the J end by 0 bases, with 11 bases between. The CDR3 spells CASSLSGKSSYEQYF. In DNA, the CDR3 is TGCGCCAGCAGCTTGTCCGGGAAAAGCTCCTACGAGCAGTACTTC.

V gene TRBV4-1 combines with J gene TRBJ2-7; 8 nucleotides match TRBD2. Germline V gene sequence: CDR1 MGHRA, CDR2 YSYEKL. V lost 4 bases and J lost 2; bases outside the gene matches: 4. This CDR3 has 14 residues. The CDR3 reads CASSRREGTYEQYF. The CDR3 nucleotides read TGCGCCAGCAGCCGCCGGGAGGGTACCTACGAGCAGTACTTC.

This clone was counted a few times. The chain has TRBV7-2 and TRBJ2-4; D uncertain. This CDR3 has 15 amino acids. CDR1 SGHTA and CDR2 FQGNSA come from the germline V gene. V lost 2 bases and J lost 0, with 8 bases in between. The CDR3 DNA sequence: TGTGCCAGCAGCTTACTCCAGGTAGCCAAAAACATTCAGTACTTC. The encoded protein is CASSLLQVAKNIQYF.

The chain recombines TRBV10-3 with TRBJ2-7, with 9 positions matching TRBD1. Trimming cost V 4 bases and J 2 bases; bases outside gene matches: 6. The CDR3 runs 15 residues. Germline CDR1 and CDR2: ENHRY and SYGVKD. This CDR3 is CAISAGQGIPYEQYF. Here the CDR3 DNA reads TGTGCCATCAGTGCTGGACAGGGGATCCCCTACGAGCAGTACTTC.

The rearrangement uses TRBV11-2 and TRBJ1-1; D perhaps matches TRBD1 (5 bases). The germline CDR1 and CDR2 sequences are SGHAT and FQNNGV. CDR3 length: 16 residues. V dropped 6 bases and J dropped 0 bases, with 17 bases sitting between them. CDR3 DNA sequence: TGTGCCAGCAGTTTCGGGGGGGATAACATGAACACTGAAGCTTTCTTT. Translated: CASSFGGDNMNTEAFF.

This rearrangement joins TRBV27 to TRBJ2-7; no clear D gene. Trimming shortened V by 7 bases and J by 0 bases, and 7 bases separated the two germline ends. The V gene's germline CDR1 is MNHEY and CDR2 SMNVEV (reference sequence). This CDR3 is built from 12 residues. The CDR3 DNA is TGTGCCAGCATCGCCAGCTCCTACGAGCAGTACTTC. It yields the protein CASIASSYEQYF.

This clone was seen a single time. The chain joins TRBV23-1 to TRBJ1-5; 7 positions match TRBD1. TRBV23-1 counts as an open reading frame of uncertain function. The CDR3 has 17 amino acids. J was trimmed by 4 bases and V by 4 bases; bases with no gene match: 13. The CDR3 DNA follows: TGCGCCAGCAGTCCCCCCGGGACAGATAATTTTAATCAGCCCCAGCATTTT. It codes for CASSPPGTDNFNQPQHF.

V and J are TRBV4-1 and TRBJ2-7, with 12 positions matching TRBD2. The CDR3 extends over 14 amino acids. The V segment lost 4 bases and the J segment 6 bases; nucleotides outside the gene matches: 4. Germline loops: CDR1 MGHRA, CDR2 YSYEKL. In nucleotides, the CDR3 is TGCGCCAGCAGCCCTTGGACTAGCGGGACCGAGCAGTACTTC. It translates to CASSPWTSGTEQYF.

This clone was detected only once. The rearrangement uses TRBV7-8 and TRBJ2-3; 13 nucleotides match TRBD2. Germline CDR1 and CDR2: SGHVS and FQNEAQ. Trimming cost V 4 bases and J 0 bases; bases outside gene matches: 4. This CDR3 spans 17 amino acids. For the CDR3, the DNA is TGTGCCAGCAGCTCCGGGACTAGCGGGACTAGCACAGATACGCAGTATTTT. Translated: CASSSGTSGTSTDTQYF.

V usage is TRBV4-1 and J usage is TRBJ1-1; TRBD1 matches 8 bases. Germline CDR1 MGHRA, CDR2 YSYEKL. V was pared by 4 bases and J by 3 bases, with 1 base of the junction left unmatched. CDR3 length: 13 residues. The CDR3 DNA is TGCGCCAGCAGCCTGACAGGGGACACTGAAGCTTTCTTT. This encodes CASSLTGDTEAFF.

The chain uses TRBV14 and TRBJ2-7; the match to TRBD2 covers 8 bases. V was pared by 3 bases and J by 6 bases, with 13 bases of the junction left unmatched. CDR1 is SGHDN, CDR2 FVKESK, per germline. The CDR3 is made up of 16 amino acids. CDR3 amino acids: CASSHRAGGGSLEQYF. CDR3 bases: TGTGCCAGCAGCCACAGGGCGGGGGGAGGATCCCTCGAGCAGTACTTC.

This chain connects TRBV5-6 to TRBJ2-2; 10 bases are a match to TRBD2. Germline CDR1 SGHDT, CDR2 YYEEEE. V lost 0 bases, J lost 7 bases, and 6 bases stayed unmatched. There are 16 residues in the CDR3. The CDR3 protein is CASSLVRAGGLGELFF. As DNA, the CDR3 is TGTGCCAGCAGCTTGGTGCGAGCGGGGGGGCTCGGGGAGCTGTTTTTT.

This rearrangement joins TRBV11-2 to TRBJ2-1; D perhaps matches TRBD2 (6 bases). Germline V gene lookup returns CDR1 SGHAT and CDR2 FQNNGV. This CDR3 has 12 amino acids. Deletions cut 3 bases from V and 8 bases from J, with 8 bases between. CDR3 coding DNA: TGTGCCAGCAGCTTCACGGGAGATGAGCAGTTCTTC. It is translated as CASSFTGDEQFF.